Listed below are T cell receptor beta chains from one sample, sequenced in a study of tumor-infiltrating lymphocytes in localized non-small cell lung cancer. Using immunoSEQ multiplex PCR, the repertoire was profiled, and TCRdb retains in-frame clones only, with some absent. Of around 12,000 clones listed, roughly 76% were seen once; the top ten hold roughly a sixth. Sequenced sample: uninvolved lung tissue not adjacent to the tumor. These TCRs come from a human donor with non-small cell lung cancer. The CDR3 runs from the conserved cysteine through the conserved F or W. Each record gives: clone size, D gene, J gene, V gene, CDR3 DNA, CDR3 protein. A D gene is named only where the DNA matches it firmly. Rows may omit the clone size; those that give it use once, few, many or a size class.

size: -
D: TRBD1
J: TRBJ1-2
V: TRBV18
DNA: TGTGCCAGCTCACCCTCGACAGGGGAAGGCTACACCTTC
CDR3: CASSPSTGEGYTF

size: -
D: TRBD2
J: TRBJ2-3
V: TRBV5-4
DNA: TGTGCCAGCAGCTCCAGCGGGAATCCCACAGATACGCAGTATTTT
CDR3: CASSSSGNPTDTQYF

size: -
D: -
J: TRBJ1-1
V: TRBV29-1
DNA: TGCAACGTTAGGACAGATAACACTGAAGCTTTCTTT
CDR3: CNVRTDNTEAFF

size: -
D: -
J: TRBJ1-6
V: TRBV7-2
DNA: TGTGCCAGCAGCTTATACGGACGATCAGACAATTCACCCCTCCACTTT
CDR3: CASSLYGRSDNSPLHF

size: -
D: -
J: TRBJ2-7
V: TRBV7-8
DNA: TGTGCCAGCAGCTTAACCGGGGATCCCTACGAGCAGTACTTC
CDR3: CASSLTGDPYEQYF

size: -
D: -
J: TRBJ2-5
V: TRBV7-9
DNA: TGTGCCAGCAGCTTGGGGTCGGGAGAGACCCAGTACTTC
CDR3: CASSLGSGETQYF

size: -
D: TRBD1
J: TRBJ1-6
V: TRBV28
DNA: TGTGCCAGCAGTTTTATCAGGGGGCGGAATTCACCCCTCCACTTT
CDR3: CASSFIRGRNSPLHF

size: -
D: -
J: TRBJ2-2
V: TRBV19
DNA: TGTGCCAGTACCCCCACTCCGGGTACCGGGGAGCTGTTTTTT
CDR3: CASTPTPGTGELFF

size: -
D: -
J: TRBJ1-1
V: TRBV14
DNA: TGTGCCAGCAGCCTGGAGGGAGCCGAAGCTTTCTTT
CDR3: CASSLEGAEAFF

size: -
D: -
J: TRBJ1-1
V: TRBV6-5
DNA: TGTGCCAGCAGAAGACACACTGAAGCTTTCTTT
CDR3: CASRRHTEAFF

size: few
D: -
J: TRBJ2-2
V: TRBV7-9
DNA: TGTGCCAGGTCGGGGCGCGTCACCGGGGAGCTGTTTTTT
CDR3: CARSGRVTGELFF

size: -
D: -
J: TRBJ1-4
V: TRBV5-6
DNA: TGTGCCAGCAGCGACGCCGGGGGAACTAATGAAAAACTGTTTTTT
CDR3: CASSDAGGTNEKLFF

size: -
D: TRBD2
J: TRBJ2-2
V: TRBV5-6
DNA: TGTGCCAGCAGCTTGGGACTAGCAGTCACCGGGGAGCTGTTTTTT
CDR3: CASSLGLAVTGELFF

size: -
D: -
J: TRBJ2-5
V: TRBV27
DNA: TGTGCCAGCAGTTTAGTGGGGAGTGGGACCCAGTACTTC
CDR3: CASSLVGSGTQYF

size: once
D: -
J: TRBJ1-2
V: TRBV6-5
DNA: TGTGCCAGCAGTTATACAGGAGGCTATGGCTACACCTTC
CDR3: CASSYTGGYGYTF

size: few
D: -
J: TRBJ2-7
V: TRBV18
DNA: TGTGCCAGCTCACCACCGGCAGGGGACGAGCAGTACTTC
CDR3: CASSPPAGDEQYF

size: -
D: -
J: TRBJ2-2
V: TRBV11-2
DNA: TGTGCCAGCAGCTTAATGAACACCGGGGAGCTGTTTTTT
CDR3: CASSLMNTGELFF

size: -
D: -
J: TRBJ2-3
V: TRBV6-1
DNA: TGTGCCAGCAGAACAACTCTCGGCACAGATACGCAGTATTTT
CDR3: CASRTTLGTDTQYF

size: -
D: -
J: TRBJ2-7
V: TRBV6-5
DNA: TGTGCCAGCACTGGGACCTCTACCTACGAGCAGTACTTC
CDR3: CASTGTSTYEQYF

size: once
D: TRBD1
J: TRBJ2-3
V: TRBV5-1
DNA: TGCGCCAGCAGCTTAACCCCGACAGGGCGGACCACAGATACGCAGTATTTT
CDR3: CASSLTPTGRTTDTQYF

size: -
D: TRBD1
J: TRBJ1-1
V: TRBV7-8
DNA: TGTGCCAGCAGCTTTCAAGGACAGGGAACCGAAGCTTTCTTT
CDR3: CASSFQGQGTEAFF

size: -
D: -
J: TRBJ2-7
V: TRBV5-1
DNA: TGCGCCAGCAGCTTTGAAGCAACCTACGAGCAGTACTTC
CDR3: CASSFEATYEQYF

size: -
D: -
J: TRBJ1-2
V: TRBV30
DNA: TGTGCCTGGAGTAGATCAGGGGTTTATGGCTACACCTTC
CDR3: CAWSRSGVYGYTF

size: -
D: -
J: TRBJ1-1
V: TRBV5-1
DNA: TGCGCCAGCAGCTCGACAGGAGGGAACACTGAAGCTTTCTTT
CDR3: CASSSTGGNTEAFF

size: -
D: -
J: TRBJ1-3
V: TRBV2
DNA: TGTGCCAGCAGTCCCGGGAGAGCTGGAAACACCATATATTTT
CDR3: CASSPGRAGNTIYF

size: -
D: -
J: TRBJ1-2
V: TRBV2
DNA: TGTGCCAGCAGTGACGGGGGGGGCTACACCTTC
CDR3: CASSDGGGYTF

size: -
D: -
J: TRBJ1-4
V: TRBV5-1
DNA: TGCGCCAGCAGCTCCGGGGGTGAAAAACTGTTTTTT
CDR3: CASSSGGEKLFF

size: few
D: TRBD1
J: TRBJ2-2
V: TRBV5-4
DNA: TGTGCCAGCAGCCGCCGGGACAGGGGAAACACCGGGGAGCTGTTTTTT
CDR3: CASSRRDRGNTGELFF

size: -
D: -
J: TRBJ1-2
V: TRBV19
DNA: TGTGCCAGTAGTATAGTTGACGGAGCTAACTATGGCTACACCTTC
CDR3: CASSIVDGANYGYTF

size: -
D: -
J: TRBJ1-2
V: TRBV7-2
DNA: TGTGCCAGCAGCTTAGGGGGCGGCGGAGCCTATGGCTACACCTTC
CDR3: CASSLGGGGAYGYTF

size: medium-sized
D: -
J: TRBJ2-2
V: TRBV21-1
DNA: TGTGCCGGGAAGCGGGGGGGCTTAACCGGGGAGCTGTTTTTT
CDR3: CAGKRGGLTGELFF

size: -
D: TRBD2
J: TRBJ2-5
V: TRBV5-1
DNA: TGCGCCAGCAGCTTGGTAGCGGGGGTCGGGGGGCAAGAGACCCAGTACTTC
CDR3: CASSLVAGVGGQETQYF

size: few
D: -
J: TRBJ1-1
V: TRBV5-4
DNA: TGTGCCAGCACCCGGGTGCATGGGGACACTGAAGCTTTCTTT
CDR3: CASTRVHGDTEAFF

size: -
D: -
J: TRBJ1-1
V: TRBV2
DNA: TGTGCCAGCAGCACAGGGTCTACTGAAGCTTTCTTT
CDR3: CASSTGSTEAFF

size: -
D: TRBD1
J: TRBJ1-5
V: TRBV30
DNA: TGTGCCTGCCTAACAGGGGACGGTCAGCCCCAGCATTTT
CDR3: CACLTGDGQPQHF

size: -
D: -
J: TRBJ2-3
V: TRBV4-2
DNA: TGTGCCAGCAGCCAAAGAGGGGGCACAGATACGCAGTATTTT
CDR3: CASSQRGGTDTQYF

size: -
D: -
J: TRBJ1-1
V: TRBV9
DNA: TGTGCCAGCAGCGAAAAAGACAGATGGGCTGAAGCTTTCTTT
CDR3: CASSEKDRWAEAFF

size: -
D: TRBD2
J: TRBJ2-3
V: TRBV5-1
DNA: TGCGCCAGCAAAGGACTAGAAACAGATACGCAGTATTTT
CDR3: CASKGLETDTQYF

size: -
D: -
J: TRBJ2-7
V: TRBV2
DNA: TGTGCCAGCAGTGTCCCTCTCTCCTACGAGCAGTACTTC
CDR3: CASSVPLSYEQYF

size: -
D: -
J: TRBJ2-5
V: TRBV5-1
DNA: TGCGCCAGCAGCTCACAGGGCTCTGAAGGAGAGACCCAGTACTTC
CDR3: CASSSQGSEGETQYF

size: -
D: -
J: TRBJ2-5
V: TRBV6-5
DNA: TGTGCCAGCACGGGCAGCCAAGAGACCCAGTACTTC
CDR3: CASTGSQETQYF

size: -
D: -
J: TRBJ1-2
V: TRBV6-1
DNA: TGTGCCAGCAGTGAAGACAGCTATGGCTACACCTTC
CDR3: CASSEDSYGYTF

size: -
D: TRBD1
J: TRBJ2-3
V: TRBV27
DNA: TGTGCCAGCAGTGGGCGGGGATCGGGACAGGGCACAGATACGCAGTATTTT
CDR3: CASSGRGSGQGTDTQYF

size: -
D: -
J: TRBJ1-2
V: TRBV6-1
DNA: TGTGCCAGCAGGTATGACAGTAACTATGGCTACACCTTC
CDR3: CASRYDSNYGYTF

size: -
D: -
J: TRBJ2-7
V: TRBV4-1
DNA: TGCGCCAGCAGCCAGGACCGGGGGCAGTACTTC
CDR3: CASSQDRGQYF

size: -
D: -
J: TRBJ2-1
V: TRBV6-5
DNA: TGTGCCAGCAGTTACTCGATCGGTGAGCAGTTCTTC
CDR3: CASSYSIGEQFF

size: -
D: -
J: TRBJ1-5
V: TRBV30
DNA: TGTGCCTTGAGTAGGGACAGCAATCAGCCCCAGCATTTT
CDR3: CALSRDSNQPQHF

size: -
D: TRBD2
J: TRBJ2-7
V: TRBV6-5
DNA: TGTGCCAGCAGTTACGACCCTAGCGGTGCATACGAGCAGTACTTC
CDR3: CASSYDPSGAYEQYF

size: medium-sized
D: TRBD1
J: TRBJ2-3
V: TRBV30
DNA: TGTGCCTGGAGTGACGGGACAGCGGCAGATACGCAGTATTTT
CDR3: CAWSDGTAADTQYF

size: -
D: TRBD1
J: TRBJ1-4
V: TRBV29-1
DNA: TGCAGCGTTCTTTGGGACAGGGATTACACTAATGAAAAACTGTTTTTT
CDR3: CSVLWDRDYTNEKLFF

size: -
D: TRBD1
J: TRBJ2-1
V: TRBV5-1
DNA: TGCGCCAGCAGCTCGACAGGGGTCTATGAGCAGTTCTTC
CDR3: CASSSTGVYEQFF

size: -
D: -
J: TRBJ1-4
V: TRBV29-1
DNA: TGCAGCGTTGAAAACAGGAGGGGGGAAAAACTGTTTTTT
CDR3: CSVENRRGEKLFF

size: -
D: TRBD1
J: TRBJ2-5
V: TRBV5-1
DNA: TGCGCCAGCAGCAGGGGGACAGTCCAAGAGACCCAGTACTTC
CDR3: CASSRGTVQETQYF

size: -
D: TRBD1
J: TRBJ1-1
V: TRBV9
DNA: TGTGCCAGCAACGCCGGACAGGGTTTGGACACTGAAGCTTTCTTT
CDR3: CASNAGQGLDTEAFF

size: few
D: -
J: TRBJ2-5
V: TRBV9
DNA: TGTGCCAGCAGCGCAGGGGGCGTTAGCGGGGGGACCCAGTACTTC
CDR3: CASSAGGVSGGTQYF